The 16 T cell receptor beta chains below all came from one sample that was sequenced in a study of cytomegalovirus exposure and HLA in healthy donors. A multiplex PCR was run with 60 Vbeta primers and 13 Jbeta primers. This table comes from immunoSEQ multiplex PCR, and its TCRdb copy is limited to in-frame clones, with some not included. The top ten clones hold 8.4% of a sample with approximately 120,000 clones, approximately 76% of them seen once. Sequencing used PBMCs. All receptors derive from a man between 40 and 49 years old in good health and CMV-seronegative.

The chain recombines TRBV19 with TRBJ1-2, with 10 bases lining up with TRBD1. With V trimmed by 10 bases and J by 8 bases, 16 bases remained unmatched. The CDR3 runs 15 residues. From germline, CDR1 is LNHDA and CDR2 SQIVND (reference sequence). The CDR3 is CATRKGTGDIHGYTF. The CDR3 DNA follows: TGTGCCACCCGGAAAGGGACAGGGGATATCCACGGCTACACCTTC.

This clone was recorded a few times. The identical CDR3 is also encoded by other nucleotide sequences in the sample. This chain links TRBV7-9 with TRBJ1-1, with a weak D call TRBD1 (5 bases). In germline, CDR1 is SEHNR, CDR2 FQNEAQ (reference sequence). The length of the CDR3 is 14 residues. Trimming took off 3 bases at V and 3 bases at J, with 11 bases between the two ends. CDR3: CASSFGGVDTEAFF. The CDR3 DNA sequence: TGTGCCAGCAGCTTCGGGGGGGTCGACACTGAAGCTTTCTTT. The full variable domain, completed using reference TRBV7-9 and TRBJ1-1, is DTGVSQNPRHKITKRGQNVTFRCDPISEHNRLYWYRQTLGQGPEFLTYFQNEAQLEKSRLLSDRFSAERPKGSFSTLEIQRTEQGDSAMYLCASSFGGVDTEAFFGQGTRLTVV.

In this sample, this clone turned up a few times. The chain carries TRBV4-1 and TRBJ2-7; D is possibly TRBD1 (6 bases). Germline CDR1 is MGHRA and CDR2 is YSYEKL. The V end lost 1 base, the J end lost 2 bases, and 12 bases lay between the germline ends. The CDR3 is 15 amino acids. The CDR3 here is CASSQVGPGAYEQYF. CDR3 DNA: TGCGCCAGCAGCCAAGTGGGTCCAGGGGCCTACGAGCAGTACTTC.

This clone was recorded once. The V call is TRBV6-5, the J call TRBJ2-1, with 9 positions matching TRBD1. This CDR3 comprises 13 residues. V lost 5 bases and J lost 6; bases outside the gene matches: 2. The germline gives CDR1 MNHEY, CDR2 SVGAGI. Here the CDR3 reads CASSVGQGNEQFF. CDR3 DNA sequence: TGTGCCAGCAGTGTGGGACAGGGCAATGAGCAGTTCTTC.

The genes are TRBV9 and TRBJ2-5, with D tentatively TRBD1 (6 bases). The CDR3 consists of 15 residues. Trimming pared 1 base from V and 0 bases from J, leaving 10 bases between. The germline V gene has CDR1 SGDLS and CDR2 YYNGEE. CDR3 in amino acids: CASSVSAGDQETQYF. The CDR3 DNA follows: TGTGCCAGCAGCGTATCTGCAGGGGACCAAGAGACCCAGTACTTC. The variable domain in full, completed from reference TRBV9 and TRBJ2-5, reads DSGVTQTPKHLITATGQRVTLRCSPRSGDLSVYWYQQSLDQGLQFLIQYYNGEERAKGNILERFSAQQFPDLHSELNLSSLELGDSALYFCASSVSAGDQETQYFGPGTRLLVL.

This sequence joins TRBV19 and TRBJ2-2; maybe TRBD1 (5 bases). The CDR3 extends over 14 amino acids. V lost 0 bases to trimming and J lost 3 bases, with 5 bases between them. Germline values: CDR1 LNHDA, CDR2 SQIVND (reference sequence). The CDR3 nucleotides read TGTGCCAGTAGTATAGACAGGGACACCGGGGAGCTGTTTTTT. Translating gives CASSIDRDTGELFF.

The rearrangement uses TRBV7-9 and TRBJ1-1; D gene uncertain. The V end lost 5 bases, the J end lost 10 bases, and 14 bases lay between the germline ends. The CDR3 is made up of 12 amino acids. CDR1 is SEHNR, CDR2 FQNEAQ, per germline (reference sequence). CDR3: CASSGLARVAFF. DNA of the CDR3: TGTGCCAGCAGCGGATTGGCTCGGGTAGCTTTCTTT.

V gene TRBV7-9 combines with J gene TRBJ2-5; 7 positions agree with TRBD2. The junction had 5 bases not matched to a gene; V was cut back by 4 bases and J by 0 bases. CDR3 length: 15 residues. CDR1 and CDR2 from the germline V gene are SEHNR and FQNEAQ (reference sequence). This CDR3 is CASSSTGTNQETQYF. The CDR3 coding sequence is TGTGCCAGCAGCTCGACCGGGACTAACCAAGAGACCCAGTACTTC.

This chain uses TRBV7-2 with TRBJ1-4; TRBD1 agrees at 10 bases. Germline loops: CDR1 SGHTA, CDR2 FQGNSA. V lost 5 bases and J lost 4; bases outside the gene matches: 13. This CDR3 has 18 residues. The CDR3 loop is CASSLRQGAFLLNEKLFF. The CDR3 region has the DNA TGTGCCAGCAGCCTGCGACAGGGGGCATTCCTCCTTAATGAAAAACTGTTTTTT.

The genes are TRBV29-1 and TRBJ2-5; D call uncertain. The CDR3 is 12 amino acids. V was shortened by 7 bases and J by 1 base, with 10 bases between the two germline ends. Per the germline V gene, CDR1 is SQVTM and CDR2 is ANQGSEA. The CDR3 sequence: CSASEIQETQYF. In DNA form, the CDR3 reads TGCAGCGCCAGCGAGATCCAAGAGACCCAGTACTTC. The variable domain in full, with the rest retrieved from reference TRBV29-1 and TRBJ2-5, is SAVISQKPSRDICQRGTSLTIQCQVDSQVTMMFWYRQQPGQSLTLIATANQGSEATYESGFVIDKFPISRPNLTFSTLTVSNMSPEDSSIYLCSASEIQETQYFGPGTRLLVL.

This clone was seen only a few times. The V gene is TRBV5-6, the J gene TRBJ1-1, with 9 bases lining up with TRBD1. With V trimmed by 3 bases and J by 11 bases, 5 bases remained unmatched. Germline lookup yields CDR1 SGHDT and CDR2 YYEEEE. CDR3 length: 12 amino acids. The CDR3 region is CASSWGQGPAFF. CDR3 DNA: TGTGCCAGCAGCTGGGGACAGGGTCCCGCTTTCTTT.

The chain joins TRBV28 to TRBJ1-3; D uncertain. The CDR3 totals 15 residues. In germline, CDR1 is MDHEN, CDR2 SYDVKM. V was pared by 2 bases and J by 0 bases, with 8 bases between. The CDR3 DNA sequence: TGTGCCAGCAGTTTAGGGAGTATCTCTGGAAACACCATATATTTT. It encodes CASSLGSISGNTIYF.

The chain is built from TRBV7-9 and TRBJ2-5; 8 nucleotides agree with TRBD1. Unmatched junction bases numbered 1, after V lost 1 base and J lost 0 bases. This CDR3 spans 15 amino acids. The V gene's germline CDR1 is SEHNR and CDR2 FQNEAQ (reference sequence). The CDR3 DNA is TGTGCCAGCAGCTTAGAGGACAGGGACCAAGAGACCCAGTACTTC. Protein sequence: CASSLEDRDQETQYF.

The rearrangement links TRBV2 to TRBJ1-5, with a weak D call TRBD1 (6 bases). Germline V CDR1 and CDR2: SNHLY, FYNNEI. There are 16 residues in the CDR3. The V end lost 4 bases, the J end lost 6 bases, and 19 bases lay between the germline ends. The CDR3 DNA reads TGTGCCAGCAGTGTAGTAGGACAGCGCCTCGGTCAGCCCCAGCATTTT. Encoded protein: CASSVVGQRLGQPQHF.

The gene calls are TRBV19 and TRBJ2-4, with TRBD1 matching over 7 bases. This CDR3 is built from 15 residues. V lost 5 bases, J lost 0 bases, and 4 bases stayed unmatched. CDR1 LNHDA and CDR2 SQIVND come from the germline V gene (reference sequence). As DNA, the CDR3 is TGTGCCAGTAGTCGGGCAGGGGGAGCCAAAAACATTCAGTACTTC. It yields the protein CASSRAGGAKNIQYF.

J is TRBJ2-3 and V is TRBV9, with 9 bases that match TRBD1. This CDR3 has 13 residues. V shed 10 bases and J 0 bases; nucleotides not matched to a gene: 3. In germline, CDR1 is SGDLS, CDR2 YYNGEE. In DNA form, the CDR3 reads TGTGCCTCACAGGGGGCTAGCACAGATACGCAGTATTTT. This translates into CASQGASTDTQYF. Using reference TRBV9 and TRBJ2-3 for the parts outside the CDR3, the full variable domain is DSGVTQTPKHLITATGQRVTLRCSPRSGDLSVYWYQQSLDQGLQFLIQYYNGEERAKGNILERFSAQQFPDLHSELNLSSLELGDSALYFCASQGASTDTQYFGPGTRLTVL.